The clone carrying this T cell receptor beta chain has just a few counts. Antigen specificity is unknown. Every bit of the isolated RNA underwent reverse transcription, so sequencing read expressed TCRB transcripts. The data were produced by immunoSEQ multiplex PCR, yet TCRdb's version contains in-frame clones alone and is incomplete. Of 600,000 to 650,000 clones in the sample, roughly a sixth were seen once. This sample is drawn from a study of beta chain features in type 1 diabetes. Overall study findings and caveats: Equally in patients and controls, PCR might preferentially amplify shorter templates. Among patients, naive, central memory and Treg TCRB repertoires appeared more similar than among healthy donors. Insertion counts at VDJ junctions were lower in type 1 diabetes patients, who also showed more deletions there.

CDR3 length equals 15 residues. V shed 5 bases and J shed 3 bases, with 14 bases lying between them. Germline CDR1 and CDR2: SEHNR and FQNEAQ (reference sequence). This sequence joins TRBV7-9 and TRBJ1-3; D perhaps matches TRBD1 (6 bases). This TCR came from a man aged 18 to 35 in good health. The sequenced sample consisted of naive CD4+ T cells from blood. In nucleotides, the CDR3 is TGTGCCAGCAGCCCGGGACAACCTGGTGGAAACACCATATATTTT. It encodes CASSPGQPGGNTIYF.